What follows are 13 T cell receptor beta chains derived from one specimen sequenced in a study of blood T cells in healthy people across ages. A J-beta primer mix and a sample-barcoded 5' primer were used in a second PCR of roughly 7 to 12 cycles. From the 5' RACE reads, TCRdb called clonotypes with MiXCR, one entry per CDR3 protein. The data contain fewer than 950,000 distinct CDR3 sequences, 53% of them singletons. The sample comprised blood. The receptors were gathered from a man older than 75 in good health.

V gene TRBV2 combines with J gene TRBJ2-1; TRBD2 aligns across 11 bases. The J segment lost 3 bases and the V segment lost 6 bases, leaving 4 bases of the junction unmatched. The CDR3 runs 15 residues. Germline V lookup: CDR1 SNHLY, CDR2 FYNNEI. CDR3 coding DNA: TGTGCCAGCAGAGAGGGGACTAGCGGCTACAATGAGCAGTTCTTC. Protein sequence: CASREGTSGYNEQFF.

The chain couples TRBV10-2 to TRBJ1-4; D is unresolved. Germline loops: CDR1 WSHSY, CDR2 SAAADI. The length of the CDR3 is 12 residues. V gave up 0 bases and J gave up 8 bases, with 4 bases separating them. This CDR3 reads CASSESWEKLFF. CDR3 in DNA: TGCGCCAGCAGTGAGTCGTGGGAAAAACTGTTTTTT.

The J gene is TRBJ2-3, the V gene TRBV5-5; 13 bases fit TRBD2. Unmatched junction bases numbered 2, after V lost 0 bases and J lost 4 bases. The CDR3 is 16 amino acids. Germline loops: CDR1 SGHKS, CDR2 YYEKEE (reference sequence). DNA for the CDR3: TGTGCCAGCAGCTTGGAACTAGCGGGAGGGCCAGATACGCAGTATTTT. Amino acids: CASSLELAGGPDTQYF.

The chain recombines TRBV21-1 with TRBJ2-3; the table's D call of TRBD1 was not tested on the DNA. TRBV21-1 is given as a pseudogene. The CDR3 runs to 13 residues. In DNA form, the CDR3 reads TGTGCCAGCAGCTTACCTGGGCGGGATACGCAGTATTTT. This translates into CASSLPGRDTQYF.

The rearrangement joins TRBV20-1 to TRBJ1-1, with 8 bases identical to TRBD1. This CDR3 has 16 amino acids. V was clipped by 0 bases and J by 1 base; unmatched bases: 7. Germline V CDR1 and CDR2: DFQATT, SNEGSKA (reference sequence). The CDR3 loop is CSARDSGQVTNTEAFF. The CDR3 nucleotides read TGCAGTGCTAGAGATTCGGGACAGGTGACGAACACTGAAGCTTTCTTT.

In this sample, this clonotype turned up a few times. V gene TRBV2 combines with J gene TRBJ1-2; no clear D gene. CDR1 and CDR2 from the germline V gene are SNHLY and FYNNEI. The CDR3 spans 12 residues. V shed 1 base and J shed 8 bases, with 8 bases lying between them. In DNA, the CDR3 is TGTGCCAGCAGTGAAGTTGCGTCCGGCTACACCTTC. Translation gives CASSEVASGYTF.

V gene TRBV28 combines with J gene TRBJ2-5; no definite D call. Judging by the DNA end, TRBJ2-7 fits better; the J call may be wrong. This CDR3 is 14 amino acids long. CDR1 and CDR2 (germline): MDHEN, SYDVKM. The chain's CDR3 is CASFPSGSPYEQYF. The CDR3 bases are TGTGCCAGCTTCCCCTCGGGTTCCCCTTACGAGCAGTACTTC.

The chain employs TRBV27 and TRBJ2-5; 9 bases are a match to TRBD2. The V gene's germline CDR1 is MNHEY and CDR2 SMNVEV (reference sequence). With V trimmed by 5 bases and J by 11 bases, 15 bases remained unmatched. The CDR3 sequence is 15 residues long. The CDR3 nucleotides read TGTGCCAGCAGTCCATTGGGGACTAGCCTCTGGGAGCAGTACTTC. Its translation: CASSPLGTSLWEQYF.

There are a few counts of this clonotype. The chain has TRBV10-3 and TRBJ2-1; TRBD2 aligns across 12 bases. Losses at the gene ends were 4 bases for V and 7 bases for J; bases not matched to a gene: 5. The germline CDR1 and CDR2 sequences are ENHRY and SYGVKD. The CDR3 is made up of 15 amino acids. CDR3 sequence: CAISATSGGSNEQFF. The CDR3 DNA sequence: TGTGCCATCAGTGCTACTAGCGGGGGGTCAAATGAGCAGTTCTTC.

J is TRBJ2-1 and V is TRBV27; 8 positions agree with TRBD2. This CDR3 region has 16 residues. The V gene's germline CDR1 is MNHEY and CDR2 SMNVEV (reference sequence). With 3 bases clipped from V and 8 bases from J, the junction kept 12 bases outside the gene matches. The CDR3 sequence is CASSLRGARGVDEQFF. The CDR3 coding sequence is TGTGCCAGCAGTTTGCGGGGGGCGAGGGGGGTGGATGAGCAGTTCTTC.

The genes are TRBV7-3 and TRBJ2-1; 7 positions match TRBD2. There are 16 residues in the CDR3. Germline V CDR1 and CDR2: SGHTA, FQGTGA. J was trimmed by 7 bases and V by 1 base; bases with no gene match: 10. CDR3 sequence: CASSLSGGSTVNEQFF. The DNA for the CDR3 is TGTGCCAGCAGCTTAAGTGGCGGGAGTACCGTTAATGAGCAGTTCTTC.

V usage is TRBV12-5 and J usage is TRBJ2-7; 8 nucleotides match TRBD1. Germline V gene lookup returns CDR1 LGHNT and CDR2 FRNRAP. The CDR3 has 14 amino acids. V lost 6 bases and J lost 0; bases outside the gene matches: 4. In DNA, the CDR3 is TGTGCTAGTGGCATGGGACAGGTCTCCTACGAGCAGTACTTC. This translates into CASGMGQVSYEQYF.

The rearrangement links TRBV20-1 to TRBJ2-1, with D hard to call. V lost 2 bases and J lost 0, with 14 bases in between. Germline lookup yields CDR1 DFQATT and CDR2 SNEGSKA (reference sequence). The CDR3 contains 16 residues. CDR3 residues: CSARPPLLSSYNEQFF. The CDR3 coding sequence is TGCAGTGCTAGACCCCCCCTTCTGAGCTCCTACAATGAGCAGTTCTTC.